This T cell receptor (beta chain) was profiled in a study of T-cell reconstitution after alpha-beta-depleted transplantation in children. Molecular barcoding with unique molecular identifiers was used for the TCRbeta library. TCRdb ran MiXCR on the PCR reads and lists one entry per CDR3 protein. The sample gives around 200,000 distinct CDR3 sequences, about a tenth of which show up once; over 25% is in the top ten. Findings of the study overall: From surviving recipient T cells and thymic progenitors came the high day-60 TCRbeta diversity observed in some patients. The authors attributed T-cell counts and diversity one year after transplant mostly to newly produced T cells.

There are many counts of this clonotype. Its cognate antigen is unknown. The germline V gene has CDR1 SGHVS and CDR2 FQNEAQ. Trimming removed 2 bases from V and 4 bases from J; junction bases left unmatched: 5. The CDR3 loop spans 15 amino acids. The TCR was taken from a child under two years old with acute myeloid leukemia, due to receive a stem cell transplant. The chain carries TRBV7-8 and TRBJ2-1, with 7 bases aligning to TRBD2. The specimen was PBMCs, collected before TCRalphabeta/CD19-depleted stem cell transplant. CDR3 loop: CASSLTGGRYNEQFF. CDR3 DNA sequence: TGTGCCAGCAGCTTAACCGGGGGGAGGTACAATGAGCAGTTCTTC.